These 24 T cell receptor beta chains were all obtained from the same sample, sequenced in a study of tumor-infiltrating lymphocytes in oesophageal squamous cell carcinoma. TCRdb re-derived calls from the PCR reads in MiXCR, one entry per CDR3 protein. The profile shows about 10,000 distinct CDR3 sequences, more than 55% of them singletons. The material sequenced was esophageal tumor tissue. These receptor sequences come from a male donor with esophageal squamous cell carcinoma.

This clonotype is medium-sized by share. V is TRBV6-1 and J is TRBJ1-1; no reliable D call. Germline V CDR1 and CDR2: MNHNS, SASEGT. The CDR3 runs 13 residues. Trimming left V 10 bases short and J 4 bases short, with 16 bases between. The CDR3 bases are TGTGCCACTAAACGAGGGCGCTCCACTGAAGCTTTCTTT. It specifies CATKRGRSTEAFF.

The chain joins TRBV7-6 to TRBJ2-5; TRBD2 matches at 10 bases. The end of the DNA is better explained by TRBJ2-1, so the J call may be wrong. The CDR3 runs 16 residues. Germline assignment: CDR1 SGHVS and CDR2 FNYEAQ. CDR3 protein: CASSPGLADKYNEQFF. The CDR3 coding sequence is TGTGCCAGCAGCCCCGGACTAGCGGACAAATACAATGAGCAGTTCTTC.

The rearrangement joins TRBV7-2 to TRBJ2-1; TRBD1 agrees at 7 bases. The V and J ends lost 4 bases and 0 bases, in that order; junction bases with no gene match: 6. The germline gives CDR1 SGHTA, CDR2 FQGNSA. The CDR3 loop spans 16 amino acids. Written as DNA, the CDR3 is TGTGCCAGCAGCTCCACTCGACAGGGCTCCTACAATGAGCAGTTCTTC. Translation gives CASSSTRQGSYNEQFF.

For the CDR3, the DNA is TGTGCCAGCAGCCTCACCTTTTCCAGGAACTATGGCTACACCTTC. Translating gives CASSLTFSRNYGYTF. The rearrangement links TRBV7-9 to TRBJ2-1; D is undetermined. TRBJ1-2 matches the DNA end more closely, so the J call is doubtful. Germline V gives CDR1 SEHNR, CDR2 FQNEAQ (reference sequence). CDR3 length: 15 residues.

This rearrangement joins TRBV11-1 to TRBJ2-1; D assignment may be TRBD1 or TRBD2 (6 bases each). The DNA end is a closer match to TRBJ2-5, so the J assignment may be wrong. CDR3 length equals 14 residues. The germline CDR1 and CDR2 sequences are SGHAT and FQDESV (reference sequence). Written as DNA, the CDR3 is TGTGCCAGCAGCCAAGGGGGGCCGGCAGAGACCCAGTACTTC. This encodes CASSQGGPAETQYF.

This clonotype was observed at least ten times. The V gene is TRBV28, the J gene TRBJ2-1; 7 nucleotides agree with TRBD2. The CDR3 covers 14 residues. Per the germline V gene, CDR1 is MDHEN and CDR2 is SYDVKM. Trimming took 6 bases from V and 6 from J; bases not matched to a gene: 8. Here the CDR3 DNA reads TGTGCCAGCAGGGAGGCTAGCGGAGTCAATGAGCAGTTCTTC. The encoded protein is CASREASGVNEQFF.

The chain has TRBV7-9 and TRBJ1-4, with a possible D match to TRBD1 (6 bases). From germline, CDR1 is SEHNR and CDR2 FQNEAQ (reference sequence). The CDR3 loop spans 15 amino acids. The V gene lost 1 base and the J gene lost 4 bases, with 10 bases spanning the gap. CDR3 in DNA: TGTGCCAGCAGCTTAGACAGGGCCGGTAATGAAAAACTGTTTTTT. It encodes CASSLDRAGNEKLFF.

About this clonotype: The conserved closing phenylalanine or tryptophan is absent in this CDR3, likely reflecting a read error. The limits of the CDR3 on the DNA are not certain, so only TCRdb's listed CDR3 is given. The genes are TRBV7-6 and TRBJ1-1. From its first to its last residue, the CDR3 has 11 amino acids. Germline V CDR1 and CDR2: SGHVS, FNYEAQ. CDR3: CASSLGAGTRG.

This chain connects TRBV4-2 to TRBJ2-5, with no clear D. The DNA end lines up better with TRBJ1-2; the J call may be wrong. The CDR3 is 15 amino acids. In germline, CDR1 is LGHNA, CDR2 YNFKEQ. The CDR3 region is CASSQGGDPNYGYTF. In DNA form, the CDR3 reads TGTGCCAGCAGCCAAGGGGGAGATCCTAACTATGGCTACACCTTC.

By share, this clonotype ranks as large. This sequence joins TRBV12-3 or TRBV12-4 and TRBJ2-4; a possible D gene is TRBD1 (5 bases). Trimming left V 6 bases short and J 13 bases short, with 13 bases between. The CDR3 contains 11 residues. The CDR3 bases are TGTGCCAGCAGCCAGCAAAGGGGCCAGTACTTC. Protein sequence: CASSQQRGQYF.

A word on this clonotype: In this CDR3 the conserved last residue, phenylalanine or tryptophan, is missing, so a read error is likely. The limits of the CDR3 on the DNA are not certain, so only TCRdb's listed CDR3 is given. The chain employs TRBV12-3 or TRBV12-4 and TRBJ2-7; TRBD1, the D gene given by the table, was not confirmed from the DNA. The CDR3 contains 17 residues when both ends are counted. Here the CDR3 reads CASSLKGRGDYGYTFGS.

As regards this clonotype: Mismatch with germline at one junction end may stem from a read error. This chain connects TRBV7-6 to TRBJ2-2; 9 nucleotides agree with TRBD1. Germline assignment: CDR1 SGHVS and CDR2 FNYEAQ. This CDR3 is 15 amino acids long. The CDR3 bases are TGTGCCAGCAGATACGGACAGGGGTACACCGGGGAGCTGTATTTT. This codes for CASRYGQGYTGELYF. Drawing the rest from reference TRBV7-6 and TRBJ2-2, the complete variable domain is GAGVSQSPRYKVTKRGQDVALRCDPISGHVSLYWYRQALGQGPEFLTYFNYEAQQDKSGLPNDRFSAERPEGSISTLTIQRTEQRDSAMYRCASRYGQGYTGELYFGEGSRLTVL.

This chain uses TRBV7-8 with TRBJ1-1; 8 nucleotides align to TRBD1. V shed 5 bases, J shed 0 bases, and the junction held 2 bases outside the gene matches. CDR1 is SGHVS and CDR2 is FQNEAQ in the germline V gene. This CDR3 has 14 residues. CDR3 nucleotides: TGTGCCAGCAGCACGGGACAGGTGAACACTGAAGCTTTCTTT. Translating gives CASSTGQVNTEAFF.

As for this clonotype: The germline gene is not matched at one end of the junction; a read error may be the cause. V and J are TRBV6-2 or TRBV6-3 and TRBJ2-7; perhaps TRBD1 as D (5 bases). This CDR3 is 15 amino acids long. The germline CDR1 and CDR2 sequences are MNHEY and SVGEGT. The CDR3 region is CASRGLWGSSYEQYF. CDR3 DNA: TGTGCCAGCAGGGGGTTGTGGGGCAGCTCCTACGAGCAGTACTTT.

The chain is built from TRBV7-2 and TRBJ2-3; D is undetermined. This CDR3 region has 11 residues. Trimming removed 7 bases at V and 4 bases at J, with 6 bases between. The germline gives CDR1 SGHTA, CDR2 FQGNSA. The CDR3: CASTLSDTQYF. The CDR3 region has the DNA TGTGCCAGCACCCTTTCAGATACGCAGTATTTT.

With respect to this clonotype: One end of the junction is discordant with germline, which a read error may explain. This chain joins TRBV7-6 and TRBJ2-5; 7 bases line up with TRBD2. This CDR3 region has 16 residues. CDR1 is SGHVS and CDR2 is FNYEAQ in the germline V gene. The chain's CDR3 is CASSLGHPGGRSPLHF. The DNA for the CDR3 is TGTGCCAGCAGCTTAGGACACCCGGGGGGACGCTCACCCCTCCACTTC.

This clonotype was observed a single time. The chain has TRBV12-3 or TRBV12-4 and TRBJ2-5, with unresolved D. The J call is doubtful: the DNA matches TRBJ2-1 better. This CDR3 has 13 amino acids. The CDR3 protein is CASSFWTFNEQFF. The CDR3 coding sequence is TGTGCCAGCAGTTTTTGGACCTTTAATGAGCAGTTCTTC.

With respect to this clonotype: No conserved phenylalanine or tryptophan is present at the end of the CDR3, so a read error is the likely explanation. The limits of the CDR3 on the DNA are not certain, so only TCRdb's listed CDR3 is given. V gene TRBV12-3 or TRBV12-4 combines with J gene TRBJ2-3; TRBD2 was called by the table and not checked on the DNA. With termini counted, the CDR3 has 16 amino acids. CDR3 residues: CASSLFGYGSPLHFGN.

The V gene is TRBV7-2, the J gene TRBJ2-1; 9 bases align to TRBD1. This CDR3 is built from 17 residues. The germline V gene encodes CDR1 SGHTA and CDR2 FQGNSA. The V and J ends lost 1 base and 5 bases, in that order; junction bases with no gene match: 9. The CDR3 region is CASSLVVGQGRDNEQFF. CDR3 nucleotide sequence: TGTGCCAGCAGCTTAGTGGTGGGACAGGGTCGGGACAATGAGCAGTTCTTC. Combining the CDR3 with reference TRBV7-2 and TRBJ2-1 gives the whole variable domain GAGVSQSPSNKVTEKGKDVELRCDPISGHTALYWYRQSLGQGLEFLIYFQGNSAPDKSGLPSDRFSAERTGGSVSTLTIQRTQQEDSAVYLCASSLVVGQGRDNEQFFGPGTRLTVL.

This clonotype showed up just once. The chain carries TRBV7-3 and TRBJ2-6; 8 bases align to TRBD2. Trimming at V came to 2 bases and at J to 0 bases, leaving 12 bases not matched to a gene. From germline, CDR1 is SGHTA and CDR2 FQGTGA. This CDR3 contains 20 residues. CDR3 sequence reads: CASSLGPGLAGLSGANVLTF. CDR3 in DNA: TGTGCCAGCAGCTTAGGACCGGGGCTAGCGGGCCTCTCTGGGGCCAACGTCCTGACTTTC.

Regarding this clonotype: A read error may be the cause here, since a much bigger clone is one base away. CDR3 coding DNA: TGTGTCAGTAGTATAGCCGGAATGAGCTACGAGCAGTACTTC. Its translation: CVSSIAGMSYEQYF. V gene TRBV19 combines with J gene TRBJ2-7; D uncertain. This CDR3 is built from 14 residues. CDR1 is LNHDA and CDR2 is SQIVND in the germline V gene (reference sequence).

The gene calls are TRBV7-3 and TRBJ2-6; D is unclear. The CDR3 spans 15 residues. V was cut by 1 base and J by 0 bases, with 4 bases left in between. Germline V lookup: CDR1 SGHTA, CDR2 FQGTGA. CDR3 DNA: TGTGCCAGCAGCTTAATGTCCTCTGGGGCCAACGTCCTGACTTTC. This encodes CASSLMSSGANVLTF.

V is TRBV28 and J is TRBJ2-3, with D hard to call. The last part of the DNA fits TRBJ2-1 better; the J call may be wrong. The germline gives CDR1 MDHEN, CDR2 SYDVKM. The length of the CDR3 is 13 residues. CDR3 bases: TGTGCCAGCAGTTTATCTGGCACAGATACGCAGTTCTTC. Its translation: CASSLSGTDTQFF.

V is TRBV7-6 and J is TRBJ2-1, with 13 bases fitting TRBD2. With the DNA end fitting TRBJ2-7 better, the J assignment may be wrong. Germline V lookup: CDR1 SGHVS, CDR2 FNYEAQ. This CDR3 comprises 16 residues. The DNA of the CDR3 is TGTGCCAGCAGCTCGAGACTAGCGGGAGGCGTCGACGAGCAGTACTTC. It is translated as CASSSRLAGGVDEQYF.